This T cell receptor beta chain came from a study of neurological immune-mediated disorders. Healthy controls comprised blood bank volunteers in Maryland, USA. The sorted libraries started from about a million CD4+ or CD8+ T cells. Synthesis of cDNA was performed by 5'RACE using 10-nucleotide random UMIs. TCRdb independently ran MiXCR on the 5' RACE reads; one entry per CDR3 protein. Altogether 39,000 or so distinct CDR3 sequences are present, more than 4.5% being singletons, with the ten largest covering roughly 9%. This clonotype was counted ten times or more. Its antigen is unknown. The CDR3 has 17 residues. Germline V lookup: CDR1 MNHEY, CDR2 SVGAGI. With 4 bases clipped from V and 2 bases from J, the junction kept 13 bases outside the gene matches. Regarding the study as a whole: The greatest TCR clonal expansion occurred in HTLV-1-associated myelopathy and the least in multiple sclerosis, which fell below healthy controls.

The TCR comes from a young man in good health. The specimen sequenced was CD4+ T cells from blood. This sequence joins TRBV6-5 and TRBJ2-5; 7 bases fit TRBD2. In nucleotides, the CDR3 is TGTGCCAGCAGTTGGCGAGGCGGGGGAGCCTCTCAAGAGACCCAGTACTTC. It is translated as CASSWRGGGASQETQYF.